This TCR beta chain comes out of a study of blood T cell repertoires in COVID-19. Across the study: Nucleic acid was either cDNA or gDNA, and it came from T cells, B-cell-depleted T cells, or PBMCs.

As handled by the study authors: Amplification with reference gene primers provided the estimates of nucleated cell counts. Libraries were prepared by immunoSEQ multiplex PCR; TCRdb keeps only in-frame clonotypes and omits some of them. The D gene and trimming were derived from the DNA, and the V and J assignments and clone size from that table. The sample records more than 250,000 clones, roughly 86% being singletons. The CDR3 has 15 amino acids. V shed 3 bases and J 6 bases; nucleotides not matched to a gene: 9. The V gene's germline CDR1 is DFQATT and CDR2 SNEGSKA (reference sequence). This clonotype was sampled from a human donor in a cohort sampled during active COVID-19. V gene TRBV20-1 combines with J gene TRBJ2-5, with 11 bases identical to TRBD2. The specimen was peripheral blood. The CDR3 bases are TGCAGTGCTAGTTATCTAGCGGGAGGAAGGCAGACCCAGTACTTC. Amino acids: CSASYLAGGRQTQYF.